This T cell receptor beta chain stems from a study of shared T cell receptors in the human thymus. The V gene's germline CDR1 is SGHRS and CDR2 YFSETQ. V lost 0 bases and J 1 base, leaving 10 bases between the germline ends. This CDR3 is 16 amino acids long. Using immunoSEQ multiplex PCR, the repertoire was profiled, and TCRdb retains in-frame clones only, with some absent. This table has 720,000 or so clones, approximately 83% appearing once. In addition, the sample was reused for a study of human thymus T cells. This second study notes: Serving as donors were healthy Finnish infants, each of whom was having open corrective surgery for congenital heart defects. During corrective heart surgery, resections were taken, and the thymus tissue came from them. Reports from related research described highly overlapping thymic repertoires among unrelated individuals.

Sequenced input: thymocytes. The V and J genes are TRBV5-1 and TRBJ2-2, with D unresolved. This clonotype was obtained from a girl in the first two years of life with a congenital heart defect. In nucleotides, the CDR3 is TGCGCCAGCAGCTTGGAGCTTCCAGGGAACACCGGGGAGCTGTTTTTT. Residues: CASSLELPGNTGELFF. Filled out from reference TRBV5-1 and TRBJ2-2, the complete variable domain reads KAGVTQTPRYLIKTRGQQVTLSCSPISGHRSVSWYQQTPGQGLQFLFEYFSETQRNKGNFPGRFSGRQFSNSRSEMNVSTLELGDSALYLCASSLELPGNTGELFFGEGSRLTVL.